The next 22 T cell receptor beta chains were all read from a single sample in a study of CD8+CD57+ T cells in acquired aplastic anemia. Genomic DNA templated the TCR beta VDJ and CDR3 profiling. One entry per CDR3 protein, called by TCRdb with MiXCR from the reads. The table shows around 170,000 distinct CDR3 sequences, with 48% occurring only once. Individuals selected for sequencing had exhibited CD8+CD57+ cell expansion on flow cytometry. Sequenced material: sorted CD4+, CD8+, or CD8+CD57+ T cells (not recorded which) from PBMCs. These TCRs come from a human donor with aplastic anemia.

This clonotype was observed a handful of times. The chain employs TRBV7-2 and TRBJ1-1, with D possibly TRBD1 on 5 matching bases. The V end lost 5 bases, the J end lost 9 bases, and 13 bases lay between the germline ends. Germline-derived CDR1 and CDR2 are SGHTA and FQGNSA. This CDR3 has 12 residues. The CDR3 sequence is CASSTERGKAFF. The CDR3 DNA reads as TGTGCCAGCAGCACCGAAAGGGGCAAAGCTTTCTTT.

This clonotype was counted many times. This chain uses TRBV19 with TRBJ1-6; 9 bases map to TRBD1. The CDR3 consists of 16 residues. J lost 8 bases, V lost 6 bases, and 11 bases had no gene match. In germline, CDR1 is LNHDA, CDR2 SQIVND (reference sequence). For the CDR3, the DNA is TGTGCCAGTAGGAACCGGGACAGGGCCTACTATTCACCCCTCCACTTT. Amino acid sequence: CASRNRDRAYYSPLHF.

This rearrangement joins TRBV11-2 to TRBJ2-7, with 9 nucleotides matching TRBD1. Germline CDR1 is SGHAT and CDR2 is FQNNGV. V trimming: 4 bases; J trimming: 0 bases; junction bases outside the gene matches: 7. CDR3 length equals 16 residues. CDR3 sequence reads: CASSSYGTGSSYEQYF. CDR3 nucleotides: TGTGCCAGCAGCTCGTACGGGACAGGGAGCTCCTACGAGCAGTACTTC.

The genes are TRBV20-1 and TRBJ2-5; D remains unclear. The V gene's germline CDR1 is DFQATT and CDR2 SNEGSKA (reference sequence). The CDR3 runs to 13 residues. The V gene lost 3 bases and the J gene lost 4 bases, with 12 bases spanning the gap. The CDR3 region is CSASAGRRETQYF. The CDR3 DNA reads as TGCAGTGCTAGCGCCGGTAGGAGAGAGACCCAGTACTTC.

The table lists this clonotype with a few counts. The CDR3 loop is CASRGNEKLFF. The CDR3 DNA is TGTGCCAGCAGGGGTAATGAAAAACTGTTTTTT. The chain combines TRBV2 with TRBJ1-4; D is undetermined. Between the trimmed V and J ends, which lost 6 bases and 4 bases, there was a span of 3 bases. CDR1 is SNHLY and CDR2 is FYNNEI in the germline V gene. CDR3 length equals 11 residues.

This clonotype was counted a single time. The chain combines TRBV15 with TRBJ2-7, with TRBD1 matching over 7 bases. Germline V lookup: CDR1 LNHNV, CDR2 YYDKDF (reference sequence). The length of the CDR3 is 17 residues. Trimming at V came to 3 bases and at J to 2 bases, leaving 13 bases not matched to a gene. Written as DNA, the CDR3 is TGTGCCACCAGCAGCCAAGAGCCGGGACAGTTGACCTACGAGCAGTACTTC. This translates into CATSSQEPGQLTYEQYF.

This clonotype was picked up many times. V gene TRBV7-6 combines with J gene TRBJ2-7; D gene unclear. The CDR3 is 15 amino acids. CDR1 and CDR2 (germline): SGHVS, FNYEAQ. V dropped 0 bases and J dropped 0 bases, with 9 bases sitting between them. CDR3 bases: TGTGCCAGCAGCTTAGCGGGCAGTAGCTCCTACGAGCAGTACTTC. Protein: CASSLAGSSSYEQYF.

The chain carries TRBV10-3 and TRBJ1-2; unclear D gene. CDR1 ENHRY and CDR2 SYGVKD come from the germline V gene. The CDR3 is 15 amino acids. Between the trimmed V and J ends, which lost 3 bases and 2 bases, there was a span of 13 bases. CDR3 in DNA: TGTGCCATCAGTGATGAGACCACGGGAAACTATGGCTACACCTTC. It encodes CAISDETTGNYGYTF.

The chain joins TRBV9 to TRBJ2-5; 9 bases fit TRBD1. Germline loops: CDR1 SGDLS, CDR2 YYNGEE. V was clipped by 0 bases and J by 1 base; unmatched bases: 1. This CDR3 contains 15 residues. CDR3 DNA: TGTGCCAGCAGCGTAGTGACAGGGGGCCAAGAGACCCAGTACTTC. Encoded protein: CASSVVTGGQETQYF.

Comments on this clonotype: It may be a read error: a sequence one base away is much more abundant. The CDR3 end shows no conserved phenylalanine or tryptophan, and so a read error is likely. The chain uses TRBV5-1 and TRBJ1-3; D remains ambiguous. The CDR3 has 14 residues. V lost 6 bases, J lost 0 bases, and 10 bases lay in between. The germline gives CDR1 SGHRS, CDR2 YFSETQ. CDR3 sequence (DNA): TGCGCCAGCACCCTGGAGGGCTCTGGAAACACCATATATTCT. Its translation is CASTLEGSGNTIYS.

This clonotype has a count of ten or more. V and J are TRBV12-3 or TRBV12-4 and TRBJ2-1, with unresolved D. The CDR3 consists of 10 residues. The germline V and J ends were trimmed by 4 bases and 9 bases, with 4 bases remaining between them. CDR3 loop: CASSSIEQFF. CDR3 bases: TGTGCCAGCAGTTCTATTGAGCAGTTCTTC.

This clonotype has ten or more counts. The rearrangement joins TRBV3-1 to TRBJ1-6; D call uncertain. With 6 bases removed from V and 7 bases from J, the gap between germline ends came to 10 bases. The CDR3 consists of 13 residues. Germline CDR1 and CDR2: LGHDT and YNNKEL (reference sequence). The CDR3 bases are TGTGCCAGCAGTGTCGCCAGAAATTCACCCCTCCACTTT. Amino acid sequence: CASSVARNSPLHF.

The V and J genes are TRBV27 and TRBJ2-1; D unclear. With 2 bases removed from V and 7 bases from J, the gap between germline ends came to 6 bases. CDR1 is MNHEY and CDR2 is SMNVEV in the germline V gene (reference sequence). The CDR3 is made up of 12 amino acids. CDR3 nucleotides: TGTGCCAGCAGTTTAATCAAAAATGAGCAGTTCTTC. Translation: CASSLIKNEQFF.

This clonotype was seen once. The chain links TRBV19 to TRBJ1-1, with TRBD1 identical over 8 bases. V shed 2 bases and J 5 bases; nucleotides not matched to a gene: 7. The CDR3 has 15 residues. Looked up from germline, CDR1 is LNHDA and CDR2 is SQIVND (reference sequence). CDR3 DNA sequence: TGTGCCAGTAGTATACTGCACAGGGGGAATACTGAAGCTTTCTTT. Translation gives CASSILHRGNTEAFF.

This clonotype showed up just once. The chain employs TRBV29-1 and TRBJ2-3, with D possibly being TRBD2 (5 bases). V gave up 2 bases and J gave up 0 bases, with 12 bases separating them. The CDR3 length is 15 residues. CDR1 and CDR2 (germline): SQVTM, ANQGSEA. DNA of the CDR3: TGCAGCGTTGAACCTCGGGAATCTAGCACAGATACGCAGTATTTT. Translation gives CSVEPRESSTDTQYF.

This chain's CDR3 is CASSSGTGGWAQPQHF. CDR3 in DNA: TGTGCCAGCAGCTCCGGGACAGGGGGTTGGGCTCAGCCCCAGCATTTT. The rearrangement uses TRBV5-6 and TRBJ1-5; 11 nucleotides line up with TRBD1. Germline assignment: CDR1 SGHDT and CDR2 YYEEEE. CDR3 size: 16 residues. V lost 3 bases, J lost 6 bases, and 8 bases stayed unmatched.

This clonotype was seen many times. The J gene is TRBJ2-7, the V gene TRBV29-1; TRBD1 aligns across 8 bases. Looked up from germline, CDR1 is SQVTM and CDR2 is ANQGSEA. This CDR3 contains 15 residues. V gave up 4 bases and J gave up 9 bases; unmatched junction bases: 17. DNA for the CDR3: TGCAGCGTTGTACGTTTCAGGGGGCGCGAAGTAGGGCAGTACTTC. Translated, it gives CSVVRFRGREVGQYF.

In its sample, this clonotype was seen many times. CDR3: CASSLSGRARETQYF. The DNA of the CDR3 is TGTGCCAGCAGCTTAAGCGGGAGGGCAAGAGAGACCCAGTACTTC. The J gene is TRBJ2-5, the V gene TRBV7-2; TRBD2 agrees at 10 bases. The germline V gene encodes CDR1 SGHTA and CDR2 FQGNSA. The length of the CDR3 is 15 residues. J gave up 4 bases and V 2 bases, and 4 bases lay outside the gene matches.

This chain links TRBV30 with TRBJ1-5, with 10 bases identical to TRBD1. This CDR3 is built from 14 residues. The germline CDR1 and CDR2 sequences are GTSNPN and SVGIG (reference sequence). Losses at the gene ends were 5 bases for V and 1 base for J; bases not matched to a gene: 2. The CDR3 DNA is TGTGCCTGGGGGACAGGGGCGAGCAATCAGCCCCAGCATTTT. It codes for CAWGTGASNQPQHF.

The chain is built from TRBV24-1 and TRBJ1-2; D unresolved. V lost 4 bases and J 3 bases, leaving 14 bases between the germline ends. The CDR3 spans 15 residues. Per germline, CDR1 KGHDR and CDR2 SFDVKD. The CDR3 loop is CATSEGHGIDYGYTF. The CDR3 bases are TGTGCCACCAGTGAAGGGCATGGGATTGACTATGGCTACACCTTC.

The sample holds many counts of this clonotype. The chain is built from TRBV4-2 and TRBJ2-2, with D possibly matching TRBD1 (6 bases). Germline-derived CDR1 and CDR2 are LGHNA and YNFKEQ. Trimming took off 4 bases at V and 0 bases at J, with 12 bases between the two ends. The CDR3 is 16 residues long. The CDR3 region is CASSRPDRTNTGELFF. As DNA, the CDR3 is TGTGCCAGCAGCCGCCCTGACAGGACGAACACCGGGGAGCTGTTTTTT.

This clonotype has ten or more counts. The rearrangement uses TRBV19 and TRBJ2-7, with D uncertain. CDR3 length: 14 residues. V was trimmed by 1 base and J by 7 bases, leaving 14 bases between them. In germline, CDR1 is LNHDA, CDR2 SQIVND (reference sequence). The CDR3 DNA sequence: TGTGCCAGTAGTATAGGGACCGAGTCTTTGGAGCAGTACTTC. Protein: CASSIGTESLEQYF.